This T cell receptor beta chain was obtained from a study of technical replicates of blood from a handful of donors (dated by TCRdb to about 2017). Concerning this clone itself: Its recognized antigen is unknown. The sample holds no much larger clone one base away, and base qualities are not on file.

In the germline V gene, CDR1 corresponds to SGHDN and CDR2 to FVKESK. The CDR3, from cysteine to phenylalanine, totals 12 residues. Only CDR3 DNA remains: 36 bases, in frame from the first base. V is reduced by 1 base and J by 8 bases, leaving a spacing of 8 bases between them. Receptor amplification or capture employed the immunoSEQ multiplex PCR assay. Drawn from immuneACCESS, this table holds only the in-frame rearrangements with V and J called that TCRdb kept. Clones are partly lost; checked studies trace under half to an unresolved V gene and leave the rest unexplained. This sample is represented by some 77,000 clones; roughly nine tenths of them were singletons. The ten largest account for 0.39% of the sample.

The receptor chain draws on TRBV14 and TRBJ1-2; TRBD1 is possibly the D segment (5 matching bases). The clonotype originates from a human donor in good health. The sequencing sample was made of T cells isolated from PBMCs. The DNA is TGTGCCAGCAGCCAAGCCAGGGTAGGCTACACCTTC. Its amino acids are CASSQARVGYTF.